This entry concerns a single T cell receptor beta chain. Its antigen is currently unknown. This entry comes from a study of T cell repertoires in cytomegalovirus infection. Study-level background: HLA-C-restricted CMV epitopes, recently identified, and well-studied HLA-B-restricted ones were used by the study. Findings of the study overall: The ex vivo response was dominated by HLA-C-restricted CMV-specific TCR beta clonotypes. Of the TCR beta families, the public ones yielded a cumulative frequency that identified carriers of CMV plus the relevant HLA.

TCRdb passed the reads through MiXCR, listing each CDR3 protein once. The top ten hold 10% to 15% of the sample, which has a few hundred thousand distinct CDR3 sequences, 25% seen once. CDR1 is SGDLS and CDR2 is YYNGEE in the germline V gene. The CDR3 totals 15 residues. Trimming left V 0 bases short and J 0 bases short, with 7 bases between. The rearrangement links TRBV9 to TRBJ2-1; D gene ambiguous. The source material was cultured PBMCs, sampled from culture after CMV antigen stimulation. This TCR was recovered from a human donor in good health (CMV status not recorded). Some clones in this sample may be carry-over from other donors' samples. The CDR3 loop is CASSVVWYSYNEQFF. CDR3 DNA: TGTGCCAGCAGCGTAGTATGGTACTCCTACAATGAGCAGTTCTTC.